Below, 13 T cell receptor beta chains from the same sample are listed, as sequenced in a study of OX40 agonist ivuxolimab in advanced cancers. The protocol was immunoSEQ multiplex PCR, while the TCRdb copy is restricted to in-frame clones and leaves out a portion. The table includes roughly 87,000 clones, about 89% detected once. Source: CD4+ or CD8+ T cells sorted from blood, taken in a trial of the OX40 agonist ivuxolimab. These receptors all stem from an adult with an advanced solid tumor such as melanoma, head and neck, liver or kidney cancer.

Points on this clone: Different DNA sequences within this sample yield the same CDR3. The rearrangement joins TRBV6-5 to TRBJ1-1; D unresolved. V lost 3 bases, J lost 1 base, and 9 bases lay in between. The CDR3 has 14 amino acids. Germline V lookup: CDR1 MNHEY, CDR2 SVGAGI. DNA of the CDR3: TGTGCCAGCAGTTATGGTGGGGAGAACACTGAAGCTTTCTTT. It encodes CASSYGGENTEAFF.

In DNA form, the CDR3 reads TGCGCCAGCAGCCGGACAGAAAAAGGAAACACCATATATTTT. This sequence encodes CASSRTEKGNTIYF. The chain recombines TRBV4-1 with TRBJ1-3, with D possibly TRBD1 on 6 matching bases. The CDR3 has 14 residues. V was cut by 4 bases and J by 4 bases, with 11 bases left in between. CDR1 and CDR2 (germline): MGHRA, YSYEKL.

The chain has TRBV4-3 and TRBJ2-3, with TRBD2 matching 7 bases. V was clipped by 3 bases and J by 8 bases; unmatched bases: 5. Germline V CDR1 and CDR2: LGHNA, YSLEER. This CDR3 is 13 amino acids long. CDR3 coding DNA: TGCGCCAGCAGCCAGTTCTCGGGGGGTACGCAGTATTTT. Protein product: CASSQFSGGTQYF.

This chain joins TRBV27 and TRBJ2-7, with 8 nucleotides matching TRBD2. V lost 10 bases and J lost 3; bases outside the gene matches: 8. CDR1 is MNHEY and CDR2 is SMNVEV in the germline V gene (reference sequence). The CDR3 runs 13 residues. The CDR3 reads CAISAGAGYEQYF. In DNA form, the CDR3 reads TGTGCCATCTCAGCGGGGGCGGGCTACGAGCAGTACTTC.

The J gene is TRBJ2-5, the V gene TRBV4-3; no firm D call. V was cut by 0 bases and J by 7 bases, with 21 bases left in between. This CDR3 has 17 amino acids. Looked up from germline, CDR1 is LGHNA and CDR2 is YSLEER. The CDR3 sequence: CASSQDVLRSEDATQYF. The CDR3 DNA sequence: TGCGCCAGCAGCCAAGATGTTCTCCGTTCCGAGGACGCGACCCAGTACTTC.

The chain recombines TRBV7-2 with TRBJ1-5; D is undetermined. Trimming removed 5 bases at V and 2 bases at J, with 7 bases between. This CDR3 comprises 13 residues. Germline values: CDR1 SGHTA, CDR2 FQGNSA. This CDR3 is CASSPRGNQPQHF. CDR3 nucleotide sequence: TGTGCCAGCAGCCCTAGGGGCAATCAGCCCCAGCATTTT.

This chain connects TRBV28 to TRBJ2-7; D assignment may be TRBD1 or TRBD2 (5 bases each). The CDR3 runs 15 residues. V was shortened by 6 bases and J by 1 base, with 16 bases between the two germline ends. Germline V lookup: CDR1 MDHEN, CDR2 SYDVKM. This CDR3 is CASSDREQVSYEQYF. In DNA form, the CDR3 reads TGTGCCAGCAGCGACCGGGAACAGGTATCCTACGAGCAGTACTTC.

This clone turned up a few times. The V gene is TRBV2, the J gene TRBJ1-3; no clear D. The CDR3 length is 15 residues. The germline V gene encodes CDR1 SNHLY and CDR2 FYNNEI. The V end was cut by 2 bases, the J end by 0 bases, with 8 bases between. In DNA form, the CDR3 reads TGTGCCAGCAGTGAATCCGTCAGCTCTGGAAACACCATATATTTT. Residues: CASSESVSSGNTIYF.

V is TRBV9 and J is TRBJ2-5, with TRBD1 as a possible D gene (6 bases). This CDR3 has 15 amino acids. Germline CDR1 is SGDLS and CDR2 is YYNGEE. V gave up 4 bases and J gave up 0 bases, with 13 bases separating them. The CDR3 loop reads CASSPRNRDQETQYF. CDR3 nucleotides: TGTGCCAGCAGCCCTCGGAACAGGGACCAAGAGACCCAGTACTTC.

The gene calls are TRBV9 and TRBJ2-6; D not certain. V was pared by 3 bases and J by 2 bases, with 6 bases between. There are 14 residues in the CDR3. Germline CDR1 SGDLS, CDR2 YYNGEE. Here the CDR3 reads CASSAPPGANVLTF. The CDR3 DNA sequence: TGTGCCAGCAGCGCCCCTCCTGGGGCCAACGTCCTGACTTTC.

The chain couples TRBV4-1 to TRBJ1-1; D is perhaps TRBD1 (6 bases). With 4 bases removed from V and 10 bases from J, the gap between germline ends came to 19 bases. This CDR3 comprises 14 residues. The V gene's germline CDR1 is MGHRA and CDR2 YSYEKL. CDR3: CASSPDSGGAGAFF. The CDR3 DNA sequence: TGCGCCAGCAGCCCGGACAGTGGAGGGGCGGGAGCTTTCTTT.

The V gene is TRBV28, the J gene TRBJ2-3, with D possibly matching TRBD1 (6 bases). The CDR3 loop spans 12 amino acids. Germline V CDR1 and CDR2: MDHEN, SYDVKM. Trimming removed 5 bases at V and 6 bases at J, with 9 bases between. The CDR3 region has the DNA TGTGCCAGCAGTATAACAGGGGATACGCAGTATTTT. Its translation: CASSITGDTQYF.

V is TRBV1 and J is TRBJ1-1. TRBV1 is termed a pseudogene. CDR3 length equals 14 residues. This CDR3 is CTSSHLGLNTEAFF. CDR3 bases: TGCACCAGCAGCCATTTGGGACTTAACACTGAAGCTTTCTTT.